A selection of T cell receptor beta chains follows, all from one sample in a study of neurological immune-mediated disorders. Using its own MiXCR run on the 5' RACE reads, TCRdb lists one record per CDR3 protein. Here the sample spans about 41,000 distinct CDR3 sequences, about 14% being singletons. Sequences were obtained from CD4+ T cells from blood. The receptor set was obtained from a woman aged 60-70 years with HTLV-1-associated myelopathy (HAM/TSP). Each CDR3 is given without its conserved first and last residue. Each record gives: CDR3 protein, J gene, V gene.

CDR3 protein: AWYKTGVGYT
J gene: TRBJ1-2
V gene: TRBV30

CDR3 protein: SARDIGGGAADTQY
J gene: TRBJ2-3
V gene: TRBV20-1

CDR3 protein: ASSLEAVGATQY
J gene: TRBJ2-5
V gene: TRBV5-1

CDR3 protein: ASSTPTSVKTDTQY
J gene: TRBJ2-3
V gene: TRBV5-1

CDR3 protein: ASSLLAGARGNEQF
J gene: TRBJ2-1
V gene: TRBV6-5

CDR3 protein: ASMRFASSGNTIY
J gene: TRBJ1-3
V gene: TRBV6-5

CDR3 protein: AWSRGTGTEAF
J gene: TRBJ1-1
V gene: TRBV30

CDR3 protein: AWSVLMAAGELF
J gene: TRBJ2-2
V gene: TRBV30

CDR3 protein: ASSGQGLGNTIY
J gene: TRBJ1-3
V gene: TRBV10-2

CDR3 protein: ASSLGTGAEQY
J gene: TRBJ2-7
V gene: TRBV7-7

CDR3 protein: AIARWGGGGRDTQY
J gene: TRBJ2-3
V gene: TRBV7-2

CDR3 protein: ASSPRLGQGATDTQY
J gene: TRBJ2-3
V gene: TRBV7-3

CDR3 protein: ASSWGDRRNTEAF
J gene: TRBJ1-1
V gene: TRBV5-1

CDR3 protein: ASSPGRGSRKSYEQY
J gene: TRBJ2-7
V gene: TRBV7-2

CDR3 protein: ASDTAAVPLH
J gene: TRBJ1-6
V gene: TRBV28

CDR3 protein: ATSRDRYNEQF
J gene: TRBJ2-1
V gene: TRBV15

CDR3 protein: SVEGWPGQALNTEAF
J gene: TRBJ1-1
V gene: TRBV29-1

CDR3 protein: ASSFIQGPGEPF
J gene: TRBJ2-2
V gene: TRBV7-2

CDR3 protein: ASSIDRGVLQETQY
J gene: TRBJ2-5
V gene: TRBV7-9

CDR3 protein: ASSYSGGQGRDYGYT
J gene: TRBJ1-2
V gene: TRBV6-5

CDR3 protein: ASSWTSGNTEAF
J gene: TRBJ1-1
V gene: TRBV5-1

CDR3 protein: ASSDLGGGAGANVLT
J gene: TRBJ2-6
V gene: TRBV2

CDR3 protein: ASSYSGTGTSTDTQY
J gene: TRBJ2-3
V gene: TRBV6-6

CDR3 protein: ASSLSVQVSGNTIY
J gene: TRBJ1-3
V gene: TRBV7-8

CDR3 protein: ASSAATGAGGAF
J gene: TRBJ1-1
V gene: TRBV9

CDR3 protein: ASSALYEQY
J gene: TRBJ2-7
V gene: TRBV25-1

CDR3 protein: ASSSQGLGGEQY
J gene: TRBJ2-7
V gene: TRBV18

CDR3 protein: SAREGPVYYGYT
J gene: TRBJ1-2
V gene: TRBV20-1

CDR3 protein: AIRVAGSTDTQY
J gene: TRBJ2-3
V gene: TRBV10-3

CDR3 protein: SARPGGGQPQH
J gene: TRBJ1-5
V gene: TRBV20-1

CDR3 protein: TAPHRTGTSEAF
J gene: TRBJ1-1
V gene: TRBV20-1

CDR3 protein: ASSQRTGENTEAF
J gene: TRBJ1-1
V gene: TRBV18

CDR3 protein: ASSVEGGQNTGELF
J gene: TRBJ2-2
V gene: TRBV9

CDR3 protein: SLTGGTVSPLH
J gene: TRBJ1-6
V gene: TRBV20-1

CDR3 protein: ASRLTGLDSPLH
J gene: TRBJ1-6
V gene: TRBV7-9

CDR3 protein: ASSPGPTGLLLYGYT
J gene: TRBJ1-2
V gene: TRBV5-1

CDR3 protein: SVRTSGGVRREQY
J gene: TRBJ2-7
V gene: TRBV29-1

CDR3 protein: ASSLGQGAYNEQF
J gene: TRBJ2-1
V gene: TRBV5-1

CDR3 protein: SATSGGGLETQY
J gene: TRBJ2-5
V gene: TRBV20-1

CDR3 protein: ASSKETSGEGSDTQY
J gene: TRBJ2-3
V gene: TRBV5-1

CDR3 protein: AISERDTLNTEAF
J gene: TRBJ1-1
V gene: TRBV10-3

CDR3 protein: SARDSGEGDTQY
J gene: TRBJ2-3
V gene: TRBV20-1

CDR3 protein: ASSLSLRMNTEAF
J gene: TRBJ1-1
V gene: TRBV5-5

CDR3 protein: ASSLAVGYGYT
J gene: TRBJ1-2
V gene: TRBV5-5

CDR3 protein: ARNLAIPGQGSYT
J gene: TRBJ1-2
V gene: TRBV5-1

CDR3 protein: ASSFPINDEQF
J gene: TRBJ2-1
V gene: TRBV7-2

CDR3 protein: ASSSRTNTDTQY
J gene: TRBJ2-3
V gene: TRBV7-3

CDR3 protein: ASSLTDTQY
J gene: TRBJ2-3
V gene: TRBV5-1

CDR3 protein: SARAGLLNSPLH
J gene: TRBJ1-6
V gene: TRBV20-1